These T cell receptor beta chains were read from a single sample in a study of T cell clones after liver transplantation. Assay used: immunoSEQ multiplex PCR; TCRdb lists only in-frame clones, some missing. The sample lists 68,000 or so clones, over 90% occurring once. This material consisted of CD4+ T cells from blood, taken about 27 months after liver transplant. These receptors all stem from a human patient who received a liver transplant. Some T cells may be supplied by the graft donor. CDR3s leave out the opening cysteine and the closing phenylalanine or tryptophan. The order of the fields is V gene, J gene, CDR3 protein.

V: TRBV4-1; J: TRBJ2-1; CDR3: ASSQERGLAGANEQF
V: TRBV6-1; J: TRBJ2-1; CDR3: ASSYQGGEQF
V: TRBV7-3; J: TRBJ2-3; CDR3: ASSPSVGGEQY
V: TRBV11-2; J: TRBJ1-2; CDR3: ASSLEEPLSHGYT
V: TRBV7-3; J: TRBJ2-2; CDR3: ASSTPGLAGPGELF
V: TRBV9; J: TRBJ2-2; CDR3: ASSVEVVGVNTGELF
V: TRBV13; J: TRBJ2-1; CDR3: ASRQYVRTSGRSSYNEQF
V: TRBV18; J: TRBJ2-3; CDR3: ASSLRRGTDTQY
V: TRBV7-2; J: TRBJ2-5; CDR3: ASSSTGGEEETQY
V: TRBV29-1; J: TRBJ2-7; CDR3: SVEKGTEAYEQY
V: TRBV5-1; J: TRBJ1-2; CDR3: ASSLAPETGYT
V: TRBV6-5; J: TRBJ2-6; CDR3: ASSLGRISGANVLT
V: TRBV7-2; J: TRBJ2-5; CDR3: ASRVRWETQY
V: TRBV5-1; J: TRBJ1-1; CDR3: ASSLVKMNTEAF
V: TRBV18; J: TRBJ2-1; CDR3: ASSPLGLAGAVGNEQF
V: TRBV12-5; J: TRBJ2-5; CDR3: ASGLGHSGTQETQY
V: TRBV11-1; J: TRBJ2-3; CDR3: ASSLALRTPTADTQY
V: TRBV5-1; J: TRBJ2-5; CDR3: ASSLGLDQETQY
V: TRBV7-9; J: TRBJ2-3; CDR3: ASSLEGVTQY
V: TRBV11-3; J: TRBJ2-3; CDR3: ASSTHRDPTDTQY
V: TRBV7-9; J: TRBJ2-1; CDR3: ASSPPGQGVNEQF
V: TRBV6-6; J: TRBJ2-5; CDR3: ASAEYQETQY
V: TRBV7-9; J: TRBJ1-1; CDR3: ASSLTGSPTEAF
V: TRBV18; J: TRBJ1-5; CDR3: ASSPMGGNQPQH
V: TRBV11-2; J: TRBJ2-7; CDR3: ASSLGPGTGSYEQY
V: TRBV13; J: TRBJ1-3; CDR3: ASTSRGVWDTIY